The present T cell receptor beta chain was sequenced within a study of B cell selection in AIRE deficiency (dated by TCRdb to between 2018 and 2021). As for the study more broadly: Researchers compared the TCRbeta repertoires of sorted blood CD4+ conventional T cells and regulatory T cells from AIRE-deficient patients with the corresponding repertoires from healthy controls. The TCR-sequenced cohort comprised about five AIRE-deficient APECED patients and about five healthy control donors. General findings and caveats noted by the study authors: Among several thousand shared Treg TCRbeta sequences, over 30% were found to be shared only among healthy donors and 9.3% only among patients, suggesting that Treg selection is less efficient in the absence of AIRE. In AIRE-deficient patients, Tconv and Treg cells had TCRBV gene usage, CDR3 length and TCR diversity comparable to those in healthy donors. Only TCRbeta chains were sequenced, and approximately 38% of shared healthy-donor Treg sequences were also present in healthy Tconv cells, possibly due to differing TCRalpha chains. Shorter CDR3s were found in shared Treg sequences, reflecting a bias toward rearrangements containing few non-templated nucleotide insertions. About 29% of the Treg TCRbeta sequences shared among healthy donors turned up in patient Tconv cells, suggesting that Treg-biased clones are diverted into the Tconv compartment.

Conventional CD4 T cells were sorted as CD4+CD127+ cells. The control samples were obtained from healthy donors who were not related to the patients. Sorting of Tconv and Treg cells intended for TCRbeta sequencing was performed on a FACSAria flow cytometer. Sorted cells were collected in 5-ml round-bottom polystyrene tubes, and dry cell pellets were stored frozen at -80 degrees C prior to sequencing. The immunoSEQ platform was used to sequence the TCRbeta chain. In the original analysis: Pooled conventional T cell repertoires yielded 1x10^5 or so distinct in-frame TCRbeta sequences from patients and about 1.3x10^5 from healthy donors. Public Treg TCRbeta sequences were defined as those shared by two or more individuals and were then searched for in Tconv repertoires. Group differences were tested with Mann-Whitney U tests and Bonferroni-Dunn correction in GraphPad Prism 7.03. What TCRdb holds here is the immuneACCESS table cut down to in-frame rearrangements. Part of the clones is not present; checked against another copy, under half of the missing clones reflect an unresolved V gene, and the others are unexplained. V, J and clone size are taken as reported in that table, and D and trimming were inferred from the DNA itself. The sample profile shows some 25,000 clones; about 95% of them were found once. The ten most abundant clones make up 0.2% to 0.25% of the sample.

From the germline V gene, CDR1 is SQVTM and CDR2 is ANQGSEA. The CDR3 runs 14 amino acids, cysteine and phenylalanine included. The DNA shown is the 42-base CDR3, in frame from base 1. The V and J ends are trimmed by 2 bases and 0 bases, leaving 10 bases between them. Worth noting for this clone: Its antigen specificity is not known. No much larger clone is present one base from it, and per-base qualities are unavailable.

The chain is encoded by TRBV29-1 joined to TRBJ1-1; the D gene lacks a confident call. Source material: CD4+CD127+ conventional T cells sorted from PBMCs. This receptor was obtained from a human donor in good health. The DNA is as follows: TGCAGCGTTGAAAATCTAGCTATGAACACTGAAGCTTTCTTT. Its translation is CSVENLAMNTEAFF.